The TCR beta chain under discussion was sequenced for a study of T cell repertoires in cytomegalovirus infection (dated by TCRdb to about 2019). Turning to the overall study: Recently identified HLA-C-restricted CMV epitopes, whose presentation resists viral immunomodulation, were targeted by peptide stimulations together with well-studied HLA-B-restricted epitopes. Donor HLA type was relevant to the analysis, because carriage of CMV infection together with the matching HLA type was indicated by public TCR beta signatures.

V is cut back by 7 bases and J by 2 bases, with 8 bases in the junction unmatched. Via the germline V gene, CDR1 is SQVTM and CDR2 ANQGSEA. The CDR3 contains 13 residues, cysteine and phenylalanine counted. Solely the CDR3 DNA is kept, with 39 bases framed from the first base. Summary of the overall study and its limitations: In both this cohort and an independent roughly 360-donor cohort, the cumulative frequency of public TCR beta family members distinguished carriers of CMV infection plus the relevant HLA type. The ex vivo response was dominated by HLA-C-restricted CMV-specific TCR beta clonotypes, which also provided the single most frequent clonotype in two of eight donors.

The treatment or condition label of this sample denotes: in vitro stimulation with specific CMV peptide epitopes to enrich CMV-specific T cells. To note about this clonotype: Its antigen is currently not known. No base-level quality is on record; no much larger clone is a single base apart.

The data were produced on an Illumina HiSeq 1500. Using fastp trimming at Q25 and MiXCR clonotype assembly, TCRdb reanalyzed the public sequencing data and kept in-frame beta chains. Every CDR3 protein is listed once, alongside the most common genes and DNA of its rows. This sample is represented by approximately 280,000 distinct CDR3 sequences; approximately 22% of them were singletons. The ten largest clones take up roughly 20% of the sample. Here the chain combines TRBV29-1 and TRBJ2-7; TRBD1 matches 7 bases in the middle. The sequence derives from a human donor in good health (CMV status not recorded). Some clones in this sample may be carry-over from other donors' samples. The material sequenced was cultured PBMCs, taken from culture after CMV antigen stimulation. The DNA sequence is given as TGCAGCGCCGTAGGTGGGACAGCCTACGAGCAGTACTTC. Translated, this gives CSAVGGTAYEQYF.